What follows is one T cell receptor beta chain and its context. Its antigen is unknown. The iRepertoire nested amplicon-rescue multiplex PCR amplified TCR alpha and beta CDR3s from RNA. Tissue mRNA or PBMC total RNA, roughly 90-400 ng, went into one-step reverse transcription and amplification. MiXCR, run by TCRdb on the multiplex PCR reads, gives a single entry per CDR3 protein. Counted here are fewer than 500,000 distinct CDR3 sequences, about 40% occurring once; the ten biggest clones make up about 11%. The entry originates in a study of glioma-infiltrating T cells. For the study at large: Sequencing aimed for roughly 4.5- to 11-fold coverage of about a million peripheral T cells.

The CDR3 has 15 residues. Germline V gene data show CDR1 as SGHRS and CDR2 as YFSETQ. Between the trimmed V and J ends, which lost 6 bases and 8 bases, there was a span of 23 bases. The study, taken as a whole, reports: Signature shared blood CDR3 motifs were enriched in low-divergence and depleted in high-divergence patients.

The sequenced sample was glioma tissue, nonneoplastic brain tissue, or PBMCs (not recorded which). This chain uses TRBV5-1 with TRBJ1-1; possible D gene TRBD1, 5 bases. The sequence came from a human donor with low-grade glioma or glioblastoma, undergoing nonglioma brain surgery, or in good health (not recorded which). The CDR3 DNA reads TGCGCCAGCACTCTTGGGGCGGTTAGTGGGACCGAAGCTTTCTTT. The encoded protein is CASTLGAVSGTEAFF.